This TCR beta chain stems from a study of early stage breast cancer tumors. Study-level background: ER+/PR+/HER2- status applied to about 75% of the 16 invasive breast tumors. Samples were sequenced at around 10-fold average coverage. Study-wide results and caveats: Compared with adjacent normal breast, tumors showed around 2.7-fold denser, more clonal T cells. Enriched TCRB sequences shared across patients were mostly commonly generated sequences.

Sequenced by immunoSEQ multiplex PCR; TCRdb stores in-frame clones only, minus some. Counted here are about 19,000 clones, over 70% occurring once; the ten biggest clones make up roughly 1.8%. CDR1 SNHLY and CDR2 FYNNEI come from the germline V gene. V dropped 5 bases and J dropped 5; count of bases not matched to a gene: 8. The CDR3 totals 16 residues. This clone was counted only a few times. The target antigen is unknown. The V and J genes are TRBV2 and TRBJ2-2; TRBD2 matches 10 bases. This TCR was sampled from a person aged 65 to 85 with breast cancer. The material sequenced was blood. In nucleotides, the CDR3 is TGTGCCAGCAGTCTAACTAGCGGGGCGTCAACCGGGGAGCTGTTTTTT. Translated, it gives CASSLTSGASTGELFF.